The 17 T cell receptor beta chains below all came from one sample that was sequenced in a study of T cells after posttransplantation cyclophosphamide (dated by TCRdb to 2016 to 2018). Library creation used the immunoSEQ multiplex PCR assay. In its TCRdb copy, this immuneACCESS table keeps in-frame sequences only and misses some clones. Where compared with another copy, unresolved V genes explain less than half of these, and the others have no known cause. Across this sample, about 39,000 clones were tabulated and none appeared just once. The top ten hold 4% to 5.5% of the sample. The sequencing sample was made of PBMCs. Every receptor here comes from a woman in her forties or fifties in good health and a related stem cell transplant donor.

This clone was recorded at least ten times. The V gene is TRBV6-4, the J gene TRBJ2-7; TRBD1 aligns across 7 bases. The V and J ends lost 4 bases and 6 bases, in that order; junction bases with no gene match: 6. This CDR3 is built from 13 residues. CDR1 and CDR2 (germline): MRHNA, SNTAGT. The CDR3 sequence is CASSVRQGFEQYF. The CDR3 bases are TGTGCCAGCAGTGTAAGACAGGGATTCGAGCAGTACTTC.

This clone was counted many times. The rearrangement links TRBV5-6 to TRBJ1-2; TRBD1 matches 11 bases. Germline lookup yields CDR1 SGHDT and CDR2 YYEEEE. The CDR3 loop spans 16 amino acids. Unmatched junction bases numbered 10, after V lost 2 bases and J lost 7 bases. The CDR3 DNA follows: TGTGCCAGCAGCTTCAGATTAACCGGGACAGGGGGTGGCTACACCTTC. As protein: CASSFRLTGTGGGYTF.

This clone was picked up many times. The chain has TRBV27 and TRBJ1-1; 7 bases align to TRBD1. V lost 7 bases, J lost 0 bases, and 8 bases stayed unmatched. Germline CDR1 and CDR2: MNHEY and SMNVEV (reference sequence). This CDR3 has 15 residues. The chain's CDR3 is CASMRTGLMNTEAFF. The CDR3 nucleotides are TGTGCCAGCATGCGGACAGGCCTCATGAACACTGAAGCTTTCTTT.

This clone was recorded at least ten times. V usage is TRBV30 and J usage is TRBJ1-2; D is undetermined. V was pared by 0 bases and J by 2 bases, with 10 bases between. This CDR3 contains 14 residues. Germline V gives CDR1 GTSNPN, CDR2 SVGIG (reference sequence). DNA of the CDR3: TGTGCCTGGAGTGTACAGTCTCCAAACTATGGCTACACCTTC. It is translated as CAWSVQSPNYGYTF.

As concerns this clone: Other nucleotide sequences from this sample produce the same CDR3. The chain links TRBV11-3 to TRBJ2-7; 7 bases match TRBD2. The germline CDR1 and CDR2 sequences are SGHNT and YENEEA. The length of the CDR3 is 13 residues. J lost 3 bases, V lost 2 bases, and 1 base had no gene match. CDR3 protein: CASSLQRDYEQYF. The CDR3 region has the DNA TGTGCCAGCAGCTTACAGCGGGACTACGAGCAGTACTTC. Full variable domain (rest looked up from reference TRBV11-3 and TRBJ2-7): EAGVVQSPRYKIIEKKQPVAFWCNPISGHNTLYWYLQNLGQGPELLIRYENEEAVDDSQLPKDRFSAERLKGVDSTLKIQPAELGDSAVYLCASSLQRDYEQYFGPGTRLTVT.

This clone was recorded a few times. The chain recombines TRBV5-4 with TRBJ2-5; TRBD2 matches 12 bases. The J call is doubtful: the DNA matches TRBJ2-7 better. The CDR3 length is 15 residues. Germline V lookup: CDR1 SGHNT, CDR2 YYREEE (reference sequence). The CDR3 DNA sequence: TGTGCCAGCAGCTCGCCGACTAGCGGGGGCGCCGAGCAGTACTTC. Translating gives CASSSPTSGGAEQYF.

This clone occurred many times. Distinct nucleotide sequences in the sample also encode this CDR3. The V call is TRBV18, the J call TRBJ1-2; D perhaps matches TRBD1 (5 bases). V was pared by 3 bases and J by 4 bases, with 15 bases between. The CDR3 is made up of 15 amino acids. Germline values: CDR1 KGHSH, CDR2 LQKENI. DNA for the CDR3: TGTGCCAGCTCACCCCCGAGTCGGGGGAGCTATGGCTACACCTTC. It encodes CASSPPSRGSYGYTF. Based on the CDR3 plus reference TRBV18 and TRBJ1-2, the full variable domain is NAGVMQNPRHLVRRRGQEARLRCSPMKGHSHVYWYRQLPEEGLKFMVYLQKENIIDESGMPKERFSAEFPKEGPSILRIQQVVRGDSAAYFCASSPPSRGSYGYTFGSGTRLTVV.

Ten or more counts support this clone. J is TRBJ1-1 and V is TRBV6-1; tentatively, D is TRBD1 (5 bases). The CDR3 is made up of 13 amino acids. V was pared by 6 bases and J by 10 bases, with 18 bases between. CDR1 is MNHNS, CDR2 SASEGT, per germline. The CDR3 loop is CASRTGVTGSAFF. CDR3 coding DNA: TGTGCCAGCAGGACGGGGGTAACGGGATCAGCTTTCTTT.

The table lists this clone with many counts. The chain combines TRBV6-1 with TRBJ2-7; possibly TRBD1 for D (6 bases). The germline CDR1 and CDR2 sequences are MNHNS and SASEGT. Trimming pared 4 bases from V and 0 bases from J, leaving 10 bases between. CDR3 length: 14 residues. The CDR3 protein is CASSADRTSYEQYF. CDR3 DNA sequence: TGTGCCAGCAGTGCTGACAGGACCTCCTACGAGCAGTACTTC.

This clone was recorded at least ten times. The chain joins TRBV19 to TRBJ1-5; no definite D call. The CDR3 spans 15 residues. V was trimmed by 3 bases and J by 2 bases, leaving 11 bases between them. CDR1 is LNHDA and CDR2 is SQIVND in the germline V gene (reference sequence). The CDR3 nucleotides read TGTGCCAGTAGTATTATCGGTAGCCGCAATCAGCCCCAGCATTTT. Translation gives CASSIIGSRNQPQHF.

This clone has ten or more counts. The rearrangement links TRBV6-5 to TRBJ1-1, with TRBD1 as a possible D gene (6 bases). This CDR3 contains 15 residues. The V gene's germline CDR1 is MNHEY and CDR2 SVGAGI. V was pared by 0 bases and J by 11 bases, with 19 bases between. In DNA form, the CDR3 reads TGTGCCAGCAGTTACTCGAGAGACAGGACGACCGGGGCTTTCTTT. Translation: CASSYSRDRTTGAFF.

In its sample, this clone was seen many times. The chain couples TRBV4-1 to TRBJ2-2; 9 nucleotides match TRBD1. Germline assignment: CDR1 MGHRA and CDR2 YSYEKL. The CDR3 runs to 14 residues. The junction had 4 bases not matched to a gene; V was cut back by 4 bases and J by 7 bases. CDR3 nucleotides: TGCGCCAGCAGCCTGGGACAGGGTAACGGGGAGCTGTTTTTT. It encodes CASSLGQGNGELFF.

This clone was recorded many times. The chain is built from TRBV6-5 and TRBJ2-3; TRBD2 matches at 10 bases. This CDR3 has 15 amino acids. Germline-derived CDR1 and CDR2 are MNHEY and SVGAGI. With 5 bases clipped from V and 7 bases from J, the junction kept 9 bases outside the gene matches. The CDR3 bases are TGTGCCAGCAGTCCTACTAGCGGGGAATTTAATACGCAGTATTTT. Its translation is CASSPTSGEFNTQYF.

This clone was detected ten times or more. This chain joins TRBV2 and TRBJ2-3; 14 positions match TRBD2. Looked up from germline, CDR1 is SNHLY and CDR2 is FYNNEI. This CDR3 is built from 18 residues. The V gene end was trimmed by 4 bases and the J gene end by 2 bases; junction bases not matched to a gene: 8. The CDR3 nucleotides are TGTGCCAGCAGTGGAGGGACTAGCGGGGGCGATATCACAGATACGCAGTATTTT. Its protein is CASSGGTSGGDITDTQYF.

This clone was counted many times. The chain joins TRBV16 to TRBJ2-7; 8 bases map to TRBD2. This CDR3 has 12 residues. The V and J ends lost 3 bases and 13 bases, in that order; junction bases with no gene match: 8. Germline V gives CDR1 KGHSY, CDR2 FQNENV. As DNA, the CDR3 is TGTGCCAGCAGCCAGCCGGGAGGGAGGCGCTACTTC. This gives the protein CASSQPGGRRYF.

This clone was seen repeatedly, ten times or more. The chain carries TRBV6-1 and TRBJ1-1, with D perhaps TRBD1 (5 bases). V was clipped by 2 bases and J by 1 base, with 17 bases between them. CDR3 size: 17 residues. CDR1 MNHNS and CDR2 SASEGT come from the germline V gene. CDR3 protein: CASSETGWAYRNTEAFF. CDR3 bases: TGTGCCAGCAGTGAAACAGGATGGGCTTACCGGAACACTGAAGCTTTCTTT.

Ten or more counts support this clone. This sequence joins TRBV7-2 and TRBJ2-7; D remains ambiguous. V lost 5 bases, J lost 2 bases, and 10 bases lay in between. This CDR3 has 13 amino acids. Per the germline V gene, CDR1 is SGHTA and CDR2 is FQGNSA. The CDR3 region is CASSLFVTYEQYF. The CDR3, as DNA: TGTGCCAGCAGCCTATTTGTCACCTACGAGCAGTACTTC.